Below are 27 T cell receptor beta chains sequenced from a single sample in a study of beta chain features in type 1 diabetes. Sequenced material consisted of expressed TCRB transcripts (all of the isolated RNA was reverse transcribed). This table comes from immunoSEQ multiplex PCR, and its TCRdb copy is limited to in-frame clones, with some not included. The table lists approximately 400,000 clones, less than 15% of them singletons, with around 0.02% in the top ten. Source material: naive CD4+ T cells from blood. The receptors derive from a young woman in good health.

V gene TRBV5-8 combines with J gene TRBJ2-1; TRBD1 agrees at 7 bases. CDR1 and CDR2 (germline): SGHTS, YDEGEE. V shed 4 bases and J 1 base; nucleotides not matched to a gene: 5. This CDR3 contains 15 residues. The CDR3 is CASSRRGLSYNEQFF. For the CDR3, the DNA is TGTGCCAGCAGCCGTAGGGGGCTATCCTACAATGAGCAGTTCTTC.

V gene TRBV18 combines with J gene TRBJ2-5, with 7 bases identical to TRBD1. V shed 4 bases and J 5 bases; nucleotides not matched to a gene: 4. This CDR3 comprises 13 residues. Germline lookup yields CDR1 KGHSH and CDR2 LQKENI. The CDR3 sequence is CASSRQGMETQYF. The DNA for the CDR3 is TGTGCCAGCTCACGACAGGGAATGGAGACCCAGTACTTC.

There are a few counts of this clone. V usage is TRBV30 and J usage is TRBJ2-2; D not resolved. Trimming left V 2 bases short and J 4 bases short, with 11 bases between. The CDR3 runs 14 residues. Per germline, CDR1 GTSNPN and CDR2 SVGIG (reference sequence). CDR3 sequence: CAWSSSPTTGELFF. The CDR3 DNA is TGTGCCTGGAGTTCCAGTCCAACCACCGGGGAGCTGTTTTTT. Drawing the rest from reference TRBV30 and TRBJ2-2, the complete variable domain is SQTIHQWPATLVQPVGSPLSLECTVEGTSNPNLYWYRQAAGRGLQLLFYSVGIGQISSEVPQNLSASRPQDRQFILSSKKLLLSDSGFYLCAWSSSPTTGELFFGEGSRLTVL.

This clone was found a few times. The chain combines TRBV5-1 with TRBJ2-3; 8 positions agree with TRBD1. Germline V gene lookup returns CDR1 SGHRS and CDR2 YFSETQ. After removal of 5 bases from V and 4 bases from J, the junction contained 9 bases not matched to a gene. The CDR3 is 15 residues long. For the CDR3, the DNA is TGCGCCAGCAGTCCGGACAGGGCTAAGCCAGATACGCAGTATTTT. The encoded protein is CASSPDRAKPDTQYF.

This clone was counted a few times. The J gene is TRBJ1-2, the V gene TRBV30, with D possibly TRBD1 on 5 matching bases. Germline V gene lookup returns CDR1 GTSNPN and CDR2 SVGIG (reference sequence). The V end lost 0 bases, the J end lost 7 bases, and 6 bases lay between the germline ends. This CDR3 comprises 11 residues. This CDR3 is CAWSVQVGYTF. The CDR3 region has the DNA TGTGCCTGGAGTGTACAGGTTGGCTACACCTTC.

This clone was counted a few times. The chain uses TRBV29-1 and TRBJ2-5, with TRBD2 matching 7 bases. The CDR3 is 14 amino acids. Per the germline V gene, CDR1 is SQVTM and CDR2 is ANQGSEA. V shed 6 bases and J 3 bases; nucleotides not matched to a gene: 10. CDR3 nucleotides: TGCAGCGTCCCAAACCGGGACTATAAAGAGACCCAGTACTTC. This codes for CSVPNRDYKETQYF. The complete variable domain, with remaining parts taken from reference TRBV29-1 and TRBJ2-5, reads SAVISQKPSRDICQRGTSLTIQCQVDSQVTMMFWYRQQPGQSLTLIATANQGSEATYESGFVIDKFPISRPNLTFSTLTVSNMSPEDSSIYLCSVPNRDYKETQYFGPGTRLLVL.

The CDR3 spells CASKAAGPHNEQFF. The CDR3 bases are TGTGCCAGCAAAGCGGCGGGTCCTCACAATGAGCAGTTCTTC. The chain joins TRBV6-4 to TRBJ2-1; weak D call: TRBD2 (5 bases). In germline, CDR1 is MRHNA, CDR2 SNTAGT. Trimming removed 7 bases from V and 5 bases from J, with 15 bases in between. The CDR3 extends over 14 amino acids.

The CDR3: CASSTVGLAGKTQYF. In nucleotides, the CDR3 is TGTGCCAGCAGTACCGTGGGACTAGCGGGCAAGACCCAGTACTTC. This sequence joins TRBV6-5 and TRBJ2-5; TRBD2 aligns across 12 bases. This CDR3 comprises 15 residues. The ends lost 5 bases at V and 6 bases at J; junction bases unmatched: 7. Looked up from germline, CDR1 is MNHEY and CDR2 is SVGAGI.

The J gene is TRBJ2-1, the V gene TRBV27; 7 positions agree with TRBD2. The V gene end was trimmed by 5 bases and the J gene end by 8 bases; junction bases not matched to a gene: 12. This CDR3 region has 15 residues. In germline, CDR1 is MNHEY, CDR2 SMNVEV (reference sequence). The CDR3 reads CASSRLSAGEDEQFF. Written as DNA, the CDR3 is TGTGCCAGCAGTCGGCTTTCTGCGGGAGAGGATGAGCAGTTCTTC.

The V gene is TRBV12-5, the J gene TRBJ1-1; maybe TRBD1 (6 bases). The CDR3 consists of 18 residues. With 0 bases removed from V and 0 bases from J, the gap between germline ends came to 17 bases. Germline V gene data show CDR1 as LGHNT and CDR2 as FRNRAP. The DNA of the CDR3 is TGTGCTAGTGGTTTGGTAAGCAGGGGTCTCTCCATGAACACTGAAGCTTTCTTT. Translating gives CASGLVSRGLSMNTEAFF.

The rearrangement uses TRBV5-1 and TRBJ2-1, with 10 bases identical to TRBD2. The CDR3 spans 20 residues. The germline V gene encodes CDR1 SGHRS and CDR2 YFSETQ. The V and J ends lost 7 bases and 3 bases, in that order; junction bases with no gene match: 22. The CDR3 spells CASAHAQGLAGDMGYNEQFF. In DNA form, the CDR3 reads TGCGCCAGCGCTCACGCCCAGGGCCTAGCGGGAGACATGGGCTACAATGAGCAGTTCTTC.

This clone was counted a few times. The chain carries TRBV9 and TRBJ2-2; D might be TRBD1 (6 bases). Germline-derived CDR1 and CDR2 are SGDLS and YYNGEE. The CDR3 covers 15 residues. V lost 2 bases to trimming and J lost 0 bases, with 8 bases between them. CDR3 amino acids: CASSVRQANTGELFF. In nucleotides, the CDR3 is TGTGCCAGCAGCGTTCGACAGGCGAACACCGGGGAGCTGTTTTTT.

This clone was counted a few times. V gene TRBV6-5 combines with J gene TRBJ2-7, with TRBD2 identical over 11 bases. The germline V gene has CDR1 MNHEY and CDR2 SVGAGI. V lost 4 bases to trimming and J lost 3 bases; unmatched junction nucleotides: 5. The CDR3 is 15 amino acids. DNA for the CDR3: TGTGCCAGCAGTTTTTCTAGCGGGAGGATCTACGAGCAGTACTTC. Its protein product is CASSFSSGRIYEQYF.

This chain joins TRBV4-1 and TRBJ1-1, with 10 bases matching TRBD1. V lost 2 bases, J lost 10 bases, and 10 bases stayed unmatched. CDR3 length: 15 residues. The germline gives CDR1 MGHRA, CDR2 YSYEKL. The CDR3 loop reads CASSQITTRDRGAFF. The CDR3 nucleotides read TGCGCCAGCAGCCAAATAACAACCCGGGACAGGGGAGCTTTCTTT.

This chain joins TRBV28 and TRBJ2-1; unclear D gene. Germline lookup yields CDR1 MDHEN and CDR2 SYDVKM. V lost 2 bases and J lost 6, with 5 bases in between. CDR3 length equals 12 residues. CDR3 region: CASSLLLNEQFF. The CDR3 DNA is TGTGCCAGCAGTTTACTTCTCAATGAGCAGTTCTTC.

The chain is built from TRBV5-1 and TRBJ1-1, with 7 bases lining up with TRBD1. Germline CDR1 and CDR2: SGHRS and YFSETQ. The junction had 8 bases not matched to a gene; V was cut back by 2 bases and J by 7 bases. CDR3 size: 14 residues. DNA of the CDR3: TGCGCCAGCAGCTTCGCCGGGACAGCGATTGAAGCTTTCTTT. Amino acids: CASSFAGTAIEAFF.

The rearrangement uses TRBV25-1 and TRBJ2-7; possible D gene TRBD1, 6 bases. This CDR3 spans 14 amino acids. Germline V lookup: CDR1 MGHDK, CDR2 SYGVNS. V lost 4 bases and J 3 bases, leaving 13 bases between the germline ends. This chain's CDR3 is CASSVLDRGYEQYF. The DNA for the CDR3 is TGTGCCAGCAGTGTTCTGGACAGAGGCTACGAGCAGTACTTC.

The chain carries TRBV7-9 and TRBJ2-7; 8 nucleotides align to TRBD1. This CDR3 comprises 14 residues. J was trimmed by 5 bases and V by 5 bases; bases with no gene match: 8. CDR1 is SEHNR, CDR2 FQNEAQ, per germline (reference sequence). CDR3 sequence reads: CASSLRDRKDEQYF. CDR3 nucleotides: TGTGCCAGCAGCCTCAGGGACAGGAAGGACGAGCAGTACTTC.

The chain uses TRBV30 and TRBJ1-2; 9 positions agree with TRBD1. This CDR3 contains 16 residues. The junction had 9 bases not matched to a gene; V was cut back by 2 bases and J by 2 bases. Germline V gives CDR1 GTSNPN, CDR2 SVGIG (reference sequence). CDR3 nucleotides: TGTGCCTGGAGTATAAGTCCCGGGACAGGGAACTATGGCTACACCTTC. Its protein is CAWSISPGTGNYGYTF.

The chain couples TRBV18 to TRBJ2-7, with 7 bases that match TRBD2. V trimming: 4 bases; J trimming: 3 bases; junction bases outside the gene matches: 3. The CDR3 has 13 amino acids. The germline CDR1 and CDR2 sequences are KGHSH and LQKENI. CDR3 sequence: CASSLASGYEQYF. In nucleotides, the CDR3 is TGTGCCAGCTCACTGGCTAGCGGCTACGAGCAGTACTTC. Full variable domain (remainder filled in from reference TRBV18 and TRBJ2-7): NAGVMQNPRHLVRRRGQEARLRCSPMKGHSHVYWYRQLPEEGLKFMVYLQKENIIDESGMPKERFSAEFPKEGPSILRIQQVVRGDSAAYFCASSLASGYEQYFGPGTRLTVT.

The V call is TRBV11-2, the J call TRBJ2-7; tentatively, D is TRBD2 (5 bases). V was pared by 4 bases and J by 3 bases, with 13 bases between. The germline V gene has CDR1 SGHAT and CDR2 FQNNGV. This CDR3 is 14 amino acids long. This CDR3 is CASSSLTGNYEQYF. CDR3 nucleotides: TGTGCCAGCAGCTCTCTTACCGGGAACTACGAGCAGTACTTC.

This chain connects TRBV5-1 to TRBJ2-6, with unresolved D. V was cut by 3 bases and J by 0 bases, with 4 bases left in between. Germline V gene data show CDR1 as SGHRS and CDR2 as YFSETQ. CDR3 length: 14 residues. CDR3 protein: CASSSYSGANVLTF. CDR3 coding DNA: TGCGCCAGCAGCTCGTACTCTGGGGCCAACGTCCTGACTTTC.

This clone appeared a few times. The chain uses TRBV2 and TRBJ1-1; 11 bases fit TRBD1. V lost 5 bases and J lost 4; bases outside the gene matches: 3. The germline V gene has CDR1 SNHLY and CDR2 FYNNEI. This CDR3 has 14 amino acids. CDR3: CASSWDRGSTEAFF. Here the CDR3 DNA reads TGTGCCAGCAGTTGGGACAGGGGGTCCACTGAAGCTTTCTTT.

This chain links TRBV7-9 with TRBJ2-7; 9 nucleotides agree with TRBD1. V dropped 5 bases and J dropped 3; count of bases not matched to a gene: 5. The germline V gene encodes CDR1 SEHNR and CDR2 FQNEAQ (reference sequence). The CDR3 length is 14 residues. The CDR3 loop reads CASSERGQGYEQYF. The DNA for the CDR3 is TGTGCCAGCAGCGAGAGGGGACAGGGCTACGAGCAGTACTTC.

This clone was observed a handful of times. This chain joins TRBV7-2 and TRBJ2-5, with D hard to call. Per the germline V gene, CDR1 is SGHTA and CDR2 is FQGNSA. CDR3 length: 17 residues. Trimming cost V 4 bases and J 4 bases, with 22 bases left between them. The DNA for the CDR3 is TGTGCCAGCAGCTCTAGTTTTTCGTGGTTTTCCCCAGAGACCCAGTACTTC. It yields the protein CASSSSFSWFSPETQYF. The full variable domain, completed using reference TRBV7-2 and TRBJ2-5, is GAGVSQSPSNKVTEKGKDVELRCDPISGHTALYWYRQSLGQGLEFLIYFQGNSAPDKSGLPSDRFSAERTGGSVSTLTIQRTQQEDSAVYLCASSSSFSWFSPETQYFGPGTRLLVL.

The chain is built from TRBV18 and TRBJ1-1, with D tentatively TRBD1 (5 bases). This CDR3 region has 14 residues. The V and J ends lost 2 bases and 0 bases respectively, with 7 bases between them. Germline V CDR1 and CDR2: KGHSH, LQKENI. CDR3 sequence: CASSPRGMNTEAFF. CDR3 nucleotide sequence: TGTGCCAGCTCACCAAGGGGAATGAACACTGAAGCTTTCTTT. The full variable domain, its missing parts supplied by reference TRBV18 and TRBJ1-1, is NAGVMQNPRHLVRRRGQEARLRCSPMKGHSHVYWYRQLPEEGLKFMVYLQKENIIDESGMPKERFSAEFPKEGPSILRIQQVVRGDSAAYFCASSPRGMNTEAFFGQGTRLTVV.

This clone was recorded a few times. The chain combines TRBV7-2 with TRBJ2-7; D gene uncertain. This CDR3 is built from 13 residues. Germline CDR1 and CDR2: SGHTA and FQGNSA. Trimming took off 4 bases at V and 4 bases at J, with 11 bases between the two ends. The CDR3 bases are TGTGCCAGCAGCTCTCGTAGCCCATACGAGCAGTACTTC. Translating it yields CASSSRSPYEQYF.